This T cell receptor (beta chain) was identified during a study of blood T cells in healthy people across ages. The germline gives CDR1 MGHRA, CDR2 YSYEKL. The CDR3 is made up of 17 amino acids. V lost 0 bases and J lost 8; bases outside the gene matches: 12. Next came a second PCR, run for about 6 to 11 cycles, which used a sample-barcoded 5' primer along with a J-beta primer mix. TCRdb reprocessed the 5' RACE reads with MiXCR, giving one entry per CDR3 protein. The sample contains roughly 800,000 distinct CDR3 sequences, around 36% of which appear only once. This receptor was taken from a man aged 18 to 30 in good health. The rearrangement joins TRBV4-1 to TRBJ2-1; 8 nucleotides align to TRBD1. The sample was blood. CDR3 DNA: TGCGCCAGCAGCCAAGAACCAGGGGGCACCATCATCGATGAGCAGTTCTTC. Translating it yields CASSQEPGGTIIDEQFF.